This is a list of T cell receptor beta chains from one sample in a study of T cells in Graves' hyperthyroidism and ophthalmopathy. Using its own MiXCR run on the multiplex PCR reads, TCRdb lists one record per CDR3 protein. Of some 600,000 distinct CDR3 sequences detected, about 15% appear once; the ten largest clones hold roughly 5.5%. The specimen sequenced was blood. The receptors shown here come from a woman aged 30 to 39 with Graves' hyperthyroidism that later progressed to Graves' ophthalmopathy. Both conserved end residues are part of each CDR3. D genes are given only for firm matches. Part of the rows lack a size; the others show once, few, many or a class for expanded clones.

d_call: NA
j_call: TRBJ2-7
v_call: TRBV7-6
clone_size: NA
cdr3_aa: CASSPQWTGSSYEQYF
cdr3_nt: TGTGCCAGCAGCCCTCAATGGACGGGCAGCTCCTACGAGCAGTACTTC

d_call: NA
j_call: TRBJ2-1
v_call: TRBV13
clone_size: NA
cdr3_aa: CASSLAVSGKSSYNEQFF
cdr3_nt: TGTGCCAGCAGCTTAGCGGTTAGCGGAAAAAGCTCCTACAATGAGCAGTTCTTC

d_call: NA
j_call: TRBJ2-1
v_call: TRBV28
clone_size: many
cdr3_aa: CASSFDLASYNEQFF
cdr3_nt: TGTGCCAGCAGTTTCGATCTCGCATCCTACAATGAGCAGTTCTTC

d_call: NA
j_call: TRBJ2-5
v_call: TRBV28
clone_size: NA
cdr3_aa: CASNARDPSPQETQYF
cdr3_nt: TGTGCCAGCAACGCGCGGGACCCCTCTCCACAAGAGACCCAGTACTTC

d_call: TRBD1
j_call: TRBJ2-7
v_call: TRBV5-1
clone_size: many
cdr3_aa: CASSGGQGIIDEQYF
cdr3_nt: TGCGCCAGCAGCGGCGGACAGGGGATAATCGACGAGCAGTACTTC

d_call: NA
j_call: TRBJ2-7
v_call: TRBV19
clone_size: few
cdr3_aa: CATCSRDRSYEQYF
cdr3_nt: TGTGCCACCTGTAGCCGGGACCGATCCTACGAGCAGTACTTC

d_call: NA
j_call: TRBJ1-6
v_call: TRBV5-1
clone_size: NA
cdr3_aa: CASSFGARDSPLHF
cdr3_nt: TGCGCCAGCAGCTTCGGTGCCCGGGATTCACCCCTCCACTTT

d_call: NA
j_call: TRBJ2-7
v_call: TRBV18
clone_size: NA
cdr3_aa: CASSPPARGHLYEQYF
cdr3_nt: TGTGCCAGCTCACCACCGGCGCGGGGCCATCTCTACGAGCAGTACTTC

d_call: NA
j_call: TRBJ2-4
v_call: TRBV18
clone_size: few
cdr3_aa: CASSSTPGRDIQYF
cdr3_nt: TGTGCCAGCTCATCGACACCGGGCAGGGACATTCAGTACTTC

d_call: NA
j_call: TRBJ1-5
v_call: TRBV27
clone_size: NA
cdr3_aa: CASSGGVGGRPQHF
cdr3_nt: TGTGCCAGCAGTGGGGGGGTCGGGGGGCGGCCCCAGCATTTT

d_call: NA
j_call: TRBJ2-7
v_call: TRBV12-5
clone_size: many
cdr3_aa: CASGLGDSYEQYF
cdr3_nt: TGTGCTAGTGGTTTAGGCGACTCCTACGAGCAGTACTTC

d_call: TRBD2
j_call: TRBJ2-3
v_call: TRBV20-1
clone_size: many
cdr3_aa: CSASVSAGGRLSTDTQYF
cdr3_nt: TGCAGTGCTAGCGTTTCAGCGGGAGGGCGCCTAAGCACAGATACGCAGTATTTT

d_call: NA
j_call: TRBJ2-7
v_call: TRBV6-1
clone_size: NA
cdr3_aa: CASTNAGDVQYF
cdr3_nt: TGTGCCAGCACCAATGCCGGGGACGTGCAGTACTTC

d_call: TRBD1
j_call: TRBJ2-2
v_call: TRBV4-2
clone_size: few
cdr3_aa: CASSGNLGTGAHTGELFF
cdr3_nt: TGTGCCAGCAGCGGGAACCTGGGGACAGGGGCCCACACCGGGGAGCTGTTTTTT

d_call: NA
j_call: TRBJ2-5
v_call: TRBV6-7
clone_size: NA
cdr3_aa: CASSGVYETQYF
cdr3_nt: TGTGCCAGCAGCGGTGTATACGAGACCCAGTACTTC

d_call: NA
j_call: TRBJ1-5
v_call: TRBV20-1
clone_size: many
cdr3_aa: CSAKLRGSSNQPQHF
cdr3_nt: TGCAGTGCAAAGTTGAGGGGCTCCAGCAATCAGCCCCAGCATTTT

d_call: TRBD2
j_call: TRBJ2-1
v_call: TRBV7-9
clone_size: few
cdr3_aa: CASSDSGLVYNEQFF
cdr3_nt: TGTGCCAGCAGCGATTCGGGACTAGTCTACAATGAGCAGTTCTTC

d_call: TRBD2
j_call: TRBJ2-1
v_call: TRBV6-2/TRBV6-3
clone_size: NA
cdr3_aa: CASSYPLTSGRAKDEQFF
cdr3_nt: TGTGCCAGCAGTTACCCCCTGACTAGCGGGAGGGCCAAGGATGAGCAGTTCTTC

d_call: TRBD2
j_call: TRBJ2-6
v_call: TRBV5-6
clone_size: NA
cdr3_aa: CASSLSGGHSGANVLTF
cdr3_nt: TGTGCCAGCAGCTTGAGCGGGGGACACTCTGGGGCCAACGTCCTGACTTTC

d_call: NA
j_call: TRBJ1-2
v_call: TRBV6-5
clone_size: few
cdr3_aa: CASSLSGGQPDYGYTF
cdr3_nt: TGTGCCAGCAGTCTCTCGGGTGGGCAGCCAGACTATGGCTACACCTTC

d_call: NA
j_call: TRBJ1-4
v_call: TRBV6-1
clone_size: many
cdr3_aa: CASTRTWMSEKLFF
cdr3_nt: TGTGCCAGCACCAGGACCTGGATGAGCGAAAAACTGTTTTTT

d_call: NA
j_call: TRBJ2-2
v_call: TRBV3-2
clone_size: few
cdr3_aa: CASSTGDVDTGELFF
cdr3_nt: TGTGCCAGCAGCACGGGGGACGTCGACACCGGGGAGCTGTTTTTT

d_call: NA
j_call: TRBJ2-3
v_call: TRBV3-2
clone_size: many
cdr3_aa: CASNSHADTQYF
cdr3_nt: TGTGCCAGCAATTCGCACGCAGATACGCAGTATTTT

d_call: NA
j_call: TRBJ2-5
v_call: TRBV7-9
clone_size: many
cdr3_aa: CASTRTGEQETQYF
cdr3_nt: TGTGCCAGCACCCGGACCGGGGAGCAAGAGACCCAGTACTTC

d_call: NA
j_call: TRBJ1-2
v_call: TRBV27
clone_size: few
cdr3_aa: CASSWGPRASNYGYTF
cdr3_nt: TGTGCCAGCAGTTGGGGGCCTCGAGCTTCTAACTATGGCTACACCTTC

d_call: NA
j_call: TRBJ1-2
v_call: TRBV6-1
clone_size: many
cdr3_aa: CASRPWQVDGYTF
cdr3_nt: TGTGCCAGCAGGCCTTGGCAGGTGGATGGCTACACCTTC

d_call: NA
j_call: TRBJ2-1
v_call: TRBV11-3
clone_size: many
cdr3_aa: CASSLIILASAHNEQFF
cdr3_nt: TGTGCCAGCAGCTTAATTATTCTGGCTAGCGCTCACAATGAGCAGTTCTTC

d_call: TRBD1
j_call: TRBJ2-2
v_call: TRBV7-7
clone_size: few
cdr3_aa: CASSSGTDHGELFF
cdr3_nt: TGTGCTAGCAGCTCCGGGACAGACCACGGGGAGCTGTTTTTT

d_call: TRBD2
j_call: TRBJ2-1
v_call: TRBV6-2/TRBV6-3
clone_size: NA
cdr3_aa: CASSPLAGGSSEQFF
cdr3_nt: TGTGCCAGCAGCCCACTAGCGGGAGGTTCGAGTGAGCAGTTCTTC

d_call: TRBD1
j_call: TRBJ2-7
v_call: TRBV7-2
clone_size: NA
cdr3_aa: CASSLDGTEPPYEQYF
cdr3_nt: TGTGCCAGCAGCTTAGATGGGACAGAGCCACCCTACGAGCAGTACTTC

d_call: NA
j_call: TRBJ1-1
v_call: TRBV28
clone_size: many
cdr3_aa: CASSLTGRRLNTEAFF
cdr3_nt: TGTGCCAGCAGTCTCACCGGGCGCCGCTTGAACACTGAAGCTTTCTTT

d_call: NA
j_call: TRBJ2-1
v_call: TRBV6-2/TRBV6-3
clone_size: many
cdr3_aa: CASSYQWADNEQFF
cdr3_nt: TGTGCCAGCAGTTACCAGTGGGCGGATAATGAGCAGTTCTTC

d_call: NA
j_call: TRBJ2-7
v_call: TRBV20-1
clone_size: many
cdr3_aa: CSAQQGSGGYEQYF
cdr3_nt: TGCAGTGCGCAACAAGGTAGCGGCGGCTACGAGCAGTACTTC

d_call: NA
j_call: TRBJ1-2
v_call: TRBV7-9
clone_size: NA
cdr3_aa: CASSSGRAANYGYTF
cdr3_nt: TGTGCCAGCAGCTCTGGGCGTGCAGCAAACTATGGCTACACCTTC

d_call: NA
j_call: TRBJ2-5
v_call: TRBV12-3/TRBV12-4
clone_size: many
cdr3_aa: CASSLGHGEETQYF
cdr3_nt: TGTGCCAGCAGCCTAGGACACGGGGAGGAGACCCAGTACTTC

d_call: TRBD1
j_call: TRBJ2-7
v_call: TRBV11-2
clone_size: many
cdr3_aa: CASSFGQGYEQYF
cdr3_nt: TGTGCCAGCAGTTTCGGACAGGGCTACGAGCAGTACTTC

d_call: NA
j_call: TRBJ2-3
v_call: TRBV7-2
clone_size: many
cdr3_aa: CASGQGIVTDTQYF
cdr3_nt: TGTGCCAGCGGCCAAGGGATAGTCACAGATACGCAGTATTTT

d_call: NA
j_call: TRBJ1-1
v_call: TRBV27
clone_size: few
cdr3_aa: CASYLNTEAFF
cdr3_nt: TGTGCCAGCTACCTAAACACTGAAGCTTTCTTT

d_call: TRBD1
j_call: TRBJ2-2
v_call: TRBV4-1
clone_size: NA
cdr3_aa: CASSQDRTGGWAGELFF
cdr3_nt: TGCGCCAGCAGCCAAGACAGGACAGGGGGTTGGGCCGGGGAGCTGTTTTTT

d_call: NA
j_call: TRBJ2-1
v_call: TRBV12-3/TRBV12-4
clone_size: many
cdr3_aa: CASSLGGGPNNEQFF
cdr3_nt: TGTGCCAGCAGTTTAGGAGGGGGGCCCAACAATGAGCAGTTCTTC

d_call: TRBD1
j_call: TRBJ2-4
v_call: TRBV5-8
clone_size: many
cdr3_aa: CASSRSGQGIAKNIQYF
cdr3_nt: TGTGCCAGCAGCCGCTCCGGACAGGGGATAGCCAAAAACATTCAGTACTTC

d_call: NA
j_call: TRBJ1-2
v_call: TRBV7-9
clone_size: few
cdr3_aa: CASSIGEAYGYTF
cdr3_nt: TGTGCCAGCAGCATAGGGGAGGCCTATGGCTACACCTTC

d_call: NA
j_call: TRBJ1-1
v_call: TRBV12-3/TRBV12-4
clone_size: NA
cdr3_aa: CASIPFTNTEAFF
cdr3_nt: TGTGCCAGCATCCCATTTACGAACACTGAAGCTTTCTTT

d_call: NA
j_call: TRBJ1-6
v_call: TRBV7-9
clone_size: once
cdr3_aa: CASSLVETNSPLHF
cdr3_nt: TGTGCCAGCAGCTTAGTCGAGACCAATTCACCCCTCCACTTT

d_call: NA
j_call: TRBJ2-1
v_call: TRBV24-1
clone_size: NA
cdr3_aa: CATSDLRNEQFF
cdr3_nt: TGTGCCACCAGTGACCTTCGCAATGAGCAGTTCTTC

d_call: TRBD2
j_call: TRBJ2-1
v_call: TRBV10-1
clone_size: few
cdr3_aa: CASSEQLAGAYNEQFF
cdr3_nt: TGCGCCAGCAGTGAGCAACTAGCGGGAGCTTACAATGAGCAGTTCTTC

d_call: TRBD1
j_call: TRBJ2-5
v_call: TRBV11-2
clone_size: few
cdr3_aa: CASRTTGAVITQYF
cdr3_nt: TGTGCCAGCAGAACGACAGGGGCTGTCATAACCCAGTACTTC

d_call: NA
j_call: TRBJ2-7
v_call: TRBV10-3
clone_size: many
cdr3_aa: CATLDRLTSSYEQYF
cdr3_nt: TGTGCCACTTTGGATAGGCTTACGAGCTCCTACGAGCAGTACTTC

d_call: TRBD2
j_call: TRBJ2-1
v_call: TRBV11-2
clone_size: many
cdr3_aa: CASSPTRTRRDDEQFF
cdr3_nt: TGTGCCAGCAGCCCCACCCGGACTAGGCGGGATGATGAGCAGTTCTTC